The rows below give T cell receptor beta chains drawn from one sample of a study of T cells after posttransplantation cyclophosphamide. The assay was immunoSEQ multiplex PCR, and TCRdb's table has in-frame clones only and misses some. Listed here are approximately 6,000 clones without any singletons, the top ten holding about 25%. Here the sequenced sample was PBMCs, taken after allogeneic stem cell transplant with posttransplant cyclophosphamide. The receptors shown here come from a male patient aged 60 to 75 who received an allogeneic stem cell transplant from a related donor, was CMV-positive, and had no GVHD. Some of the T cells might come from the graft donor. Each CDR3 is given with its conserved first and last residue. D genes are given only for firm matches.

V | D | CDR3
TRBV18 | - | CASSSRGANEKLFF
TRBV2 | - | CATTPSRGLNTEAFF
TRBV11-2 | - | CASSLVSLRRLKNTEAFF
TRBV6-1 | - | CASNGYGRGPQHF
TRBV7-2 | TRBD1 | CASTTGGPASNYGYTF
TRBV4-1 | TRBD1 | CASSQVPGQLNSPLHF
TRBV27 | TRBD1 | CASRGQGIETQYF
TRBV29-1 | - | CSVRGGGLYNEQFF
TRBV4-1 | TRBD1 | CASSQPPTGVNTEAFF
TRBV30 | - | CAWSVRTPLGYNSPLHF
TRBV5-4 | TRBD2 | CASSLKRGSDTQYF
TRBV28 | - | CASRRQKMYEQYF
TRBV7-9 | - | CASSLALGGAPHEQYF